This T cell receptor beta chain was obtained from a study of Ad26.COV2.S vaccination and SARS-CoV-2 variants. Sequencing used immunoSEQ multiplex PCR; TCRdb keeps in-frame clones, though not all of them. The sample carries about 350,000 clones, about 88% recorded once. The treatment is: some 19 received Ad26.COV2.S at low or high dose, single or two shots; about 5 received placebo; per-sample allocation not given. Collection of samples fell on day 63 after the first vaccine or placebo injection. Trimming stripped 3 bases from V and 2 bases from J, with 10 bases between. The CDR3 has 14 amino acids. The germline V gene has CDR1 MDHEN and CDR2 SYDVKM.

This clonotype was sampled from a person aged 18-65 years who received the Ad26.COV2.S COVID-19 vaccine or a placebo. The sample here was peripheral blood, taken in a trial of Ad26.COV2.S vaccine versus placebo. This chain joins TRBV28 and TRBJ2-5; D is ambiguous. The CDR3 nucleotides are TGTGCCAGCAGTTTCGTGGGAACTCAAGAGACCCAGTACTTC. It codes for CASSFVGTQETQYF.